The TCR beta chain under discussion was sequenced for a study of cytomegalovirus exposure and HLA in healthy donors. Study findings and constraints: Researchers reported that a few CMV-associated chains were confirmed in vitro as CMV antigen-specific.

The germline V gene encodes CDR1 SEHNR and CDR2 FQNEAQ (reference sequence). The CDR3 loop spans 14 amino acids. V lost 1 base, J lost 3 bases, and 9 bases lay in between. In regard to this clone: Its antigen is not identified.

It was with 60 Vbeta and 13 Jbeta primers that the PCR ran. Libraries were prepared by immunoSEQ multiplex PCR; TCRdb keeps only in-frame clonotypes and omits some of them. Among about 100,000 clones listed, approximately 66% were seen once. The sequenced sample was PBMCs. The gene calls are TRBV7-9 and TRBJ1-1; possible D gene TRBD1, 6 bases. The TCR comes from a man aged 35 to 55 in good health and CMV-seropositive. The CDR3 reads CASSLGGPHTEAFF. In DNA form, the CDR3 reads TGTGCCAGCAGCTTAGGGGGGCCCCACACTGAAGCTTTCTTT. The full variable domain, completed using reference TRBV7-9 and TRBJ1-1, is DTGVSQNPRHKITKRGQNVTFRCDPISEHNRLYWYRQTLGQGPEFLTYFQNEAQLEKSRLLSDRFSAERPKGSFSTLEIQRTEQGDSAMYLCASSLGGPHTEAFFGQGTRLTVV.